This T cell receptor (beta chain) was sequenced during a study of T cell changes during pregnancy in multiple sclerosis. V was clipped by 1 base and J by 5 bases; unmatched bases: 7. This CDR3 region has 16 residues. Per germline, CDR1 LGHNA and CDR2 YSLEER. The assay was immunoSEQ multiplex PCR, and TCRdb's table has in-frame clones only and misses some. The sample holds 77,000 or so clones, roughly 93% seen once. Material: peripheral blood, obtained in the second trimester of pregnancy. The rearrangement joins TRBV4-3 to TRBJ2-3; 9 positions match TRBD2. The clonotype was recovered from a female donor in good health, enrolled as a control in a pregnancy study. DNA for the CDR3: TGCGCCAGCAGCCAAGGTTGGACTAGCGACCGAGATACGCAGTATTTT. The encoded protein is CASSQGWTSDRDTQYF.